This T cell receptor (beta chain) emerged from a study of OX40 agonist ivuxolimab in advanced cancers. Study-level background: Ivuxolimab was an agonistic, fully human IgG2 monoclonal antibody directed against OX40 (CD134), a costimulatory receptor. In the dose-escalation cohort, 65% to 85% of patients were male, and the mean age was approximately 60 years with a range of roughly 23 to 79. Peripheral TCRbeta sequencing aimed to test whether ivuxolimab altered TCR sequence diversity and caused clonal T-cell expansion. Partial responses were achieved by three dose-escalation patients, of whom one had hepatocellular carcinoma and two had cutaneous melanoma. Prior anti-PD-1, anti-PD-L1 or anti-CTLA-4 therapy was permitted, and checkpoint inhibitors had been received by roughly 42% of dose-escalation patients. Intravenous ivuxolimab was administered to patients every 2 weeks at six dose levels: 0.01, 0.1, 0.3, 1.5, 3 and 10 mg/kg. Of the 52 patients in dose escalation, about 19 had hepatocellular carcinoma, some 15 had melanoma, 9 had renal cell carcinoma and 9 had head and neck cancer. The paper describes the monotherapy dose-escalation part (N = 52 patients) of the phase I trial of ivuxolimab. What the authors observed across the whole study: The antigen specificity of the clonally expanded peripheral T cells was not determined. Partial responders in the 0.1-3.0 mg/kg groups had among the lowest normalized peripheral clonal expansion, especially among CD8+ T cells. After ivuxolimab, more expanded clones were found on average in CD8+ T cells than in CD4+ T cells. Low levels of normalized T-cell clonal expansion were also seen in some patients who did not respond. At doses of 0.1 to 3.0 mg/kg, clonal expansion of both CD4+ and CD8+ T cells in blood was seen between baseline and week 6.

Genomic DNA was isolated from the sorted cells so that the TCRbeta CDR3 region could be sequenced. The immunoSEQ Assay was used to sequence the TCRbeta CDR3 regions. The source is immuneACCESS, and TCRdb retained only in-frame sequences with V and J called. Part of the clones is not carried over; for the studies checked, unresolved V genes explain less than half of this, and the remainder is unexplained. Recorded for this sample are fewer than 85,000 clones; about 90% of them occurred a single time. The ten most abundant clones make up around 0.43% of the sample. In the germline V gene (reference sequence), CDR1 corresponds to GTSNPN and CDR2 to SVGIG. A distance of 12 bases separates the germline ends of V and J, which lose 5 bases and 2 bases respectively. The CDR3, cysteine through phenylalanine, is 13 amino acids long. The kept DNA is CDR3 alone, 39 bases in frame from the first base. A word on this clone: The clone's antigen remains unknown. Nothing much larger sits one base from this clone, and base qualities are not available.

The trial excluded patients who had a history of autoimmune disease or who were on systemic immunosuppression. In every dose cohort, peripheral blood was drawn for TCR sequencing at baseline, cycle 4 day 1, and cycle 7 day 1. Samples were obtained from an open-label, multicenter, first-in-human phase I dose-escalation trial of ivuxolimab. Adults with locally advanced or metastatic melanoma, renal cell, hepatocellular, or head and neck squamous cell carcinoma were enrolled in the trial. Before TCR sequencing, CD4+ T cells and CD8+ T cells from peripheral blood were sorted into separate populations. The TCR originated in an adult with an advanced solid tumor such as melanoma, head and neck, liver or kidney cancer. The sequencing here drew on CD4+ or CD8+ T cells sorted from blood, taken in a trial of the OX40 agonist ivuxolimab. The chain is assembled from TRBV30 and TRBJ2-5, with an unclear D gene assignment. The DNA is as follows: TGTGCCTGGGGTAGGTCACCACAAGAGACCCAGTACTTC. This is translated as CAWGRSPQETQYF. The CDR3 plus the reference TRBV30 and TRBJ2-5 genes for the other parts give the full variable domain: SQTIHQWPATLVQPVGSPLSLECTVEGTSNPNLYWYRQAAGRGLQLLFYSVGIGQISSEVPQNLSASRPQDRQFILSSKKLLLSDSGFYLCAWGRSPQETQYFGPGTRLLVL.